Sequencing of this T cell receptor (beta chain) was carried out in a study of T cell responses to AZD1222 COVID-19 vaccine. Study-level background: Second-dose timings of about 4 or about 12 weeks were pooled.

This clone was seen a single time. The table came from immunoSEQ multiplex PCR; TCRdb's copy has only in-frame clones and leaves some out. Found here are 140,000 or so clones, around nine tenths of them singletons; the top ten hold over 1.5%. The material sequenced was peripheral blood, taken on day 0 of AZD1222 vaccination. The clonotype comes from an adult in good health.

This chain's CDR3 is CASSPPVRYQETQYF. The CDR3 coding sequence is TGTGCCAGCTCACCACCGGTCAGGTACCAAGAGACCCAGTACTTC. V and J are TRBV18 and TRBJ2-5; D gene unclear. The CDR3 contains 15 residues. CDR1 and CDR2 (germline): KGHSH, LQKENI. The germline V and J ends were trimmed by 0 bases and 0 bases, with 8 bases remaining between them. The entire variable domain, with the rest obtained from reference TRBV18 and TRBJ2-5, is as follows: NAGVMQNPRHLVRRRGQEARLRCSPMKGHSHVYWYRQLPEEGLKFMVYLQKENIIDESGMPKERFSAEFPKEGPSILRIQQVVRGDSAAYFCASSPPVRYQETQYFGPGTRLLVL.